This T cell receptor (beta chain) was sequenced during a study of patients and donors after allogeneic stem cell transplantation. There are many counts of this clonotype. MiXCR was run by TCRdb on the RT-PCR reads, yielding one entry per CDR3 protein. Among some 230,000 distinct CDR3 sequences listed, approximately 14% were seen once. This CDR3 has 14 amino acids. V lost 0 bases, J lost 6 bases, and 5 bases stayed unmatched. Germline loops: CDR1 DFQATT, CDR2 SNEGSKA (reference sequence). V usage is TRBV20-1 and J usage is TRBJ1-5; 7 positions agree with TRBD1. Source material: blood, either unsorted or a sorted T cell fraction (not recorded which). The clonotype was recovered from a human donor who was either an allogeneic HSCT recipient or a stem cell or donor lymphocyte infusion donor (not recorded which). It is not recorded whose cells these are; they may come from a transplant donor. The CDR3 DNA is TGCAGTGCTAGAGAGGCAGGGGGATTTCAGCCCCAGCATTTT. As protein: CSAREAGGFQPQHF.